Given below is one T cell receptor beta chain in context. What antigen it recognizes has not been identified. Within one base of it there is no much larger clone, and no base qualities were kept. Receptor amplification or capture employed 5' RACE. TCRdb shows the sequencer as Illumina HiSeq 2500. The second PCR ran for roughly 7 to 12 cycles and used a J-beta primer mix along with a sample-barcoded 5' primer. A template-switch 5' adaptor carrying 12 random nucleotides introduced a unique molecular identifier onto each TCR beta cDNA molecule. At least 3 million CDR3-containing paired-end reads were obtained from each sample. First-strand cDNA synthesis was performed from all RNA using the Mint cDNA synthesis kit, with priming by a TRBC-specific oligonucleotide. All cDNA was treated with uracil-DNA glycosylase and then went through a first 18-cycle PCR with the universal primers M1SS and BC2_uni_R. The published analysis was carried out like this. Normalization of each sample was performed by random selection of 1 million high-quality reads, each carrying a distinct molecular identifier. Instead of being binned into consensus sequences, reads that shared molecular identifiers were thrown out. CDR3 identification, clonotype clustering and error correction used MiTCR with a Q25 quality threshold and the strictest error-elimination algorithm. Lower-bound total TCR beta diversity was estimated with a nonparametric unseen species model using Euler transformation. The raw public data were reprocessed by TCRdb itself: fastp quality trimming at Q25, MiXCR clonotype calling, in-frame beta chains only. A single entry per CDR3 protein holds the most common genes and DNA from its merged rows. The V and J calls and clone size come from TCRdb's table, not from the authors' own analysis. The sample contains 1.5 million to 2 million distinct CDR3 sequences, roughly 52% of them found a single time. Approximately 2.1% of the sample rests with the top ten.

This sample was included in a study of blood T cells in healthy people across ages (dated by TCRdb to the mid-2010s). Concerning the study at large: In model experiments, roughly one uniquely barcoded TCR beta cDNA molecule per two T cells was captured by template switching. Donors were grouped into four age groups: young (average approximately 15 years), middle-aged (about 38), aged (around 60) and long-lived (approximately 78). Using deep sequencing normalized with unique cDNA molecular identifiers, the study measured how TCR beta repertoire diversity changes with age. To avoid experimental bias, donors of different ages were randomly spread across the sequencing lanes. Two additional independent replicas of 1 million unique cDNA reads from the same blood draw were analyzed for two donors (one aged 18 to 30 and one aged 80 or older).

Systemically healthy Caucasian individuals from Russia, about 38 in total and aged roughly 6 to 100 years, were included as donors. Each donor gave about 10 milliliters of peripheral blood, drawn into EDTA-treated Vacutainer tubes. Ficoll-Paque density-gradient centrifugation was used to isolate PBMCs, with at least 7 million obtained per sample. Total RNA, at least 6 micrograms per sample, was extracted from PBMCs with Trizol reagent. Naive CD45RAhigh/CD27high T cell percentages were measured by flow cytometry on a PBMC aliquot from every donor. A distance of 20 bases separates the germline ends of V and J, which lose 2 bases and 7 bases respectively. The germline V gene encodes CDR1 SEHNR and CDR2 FQNEAQ (reference sequence). From its cysteine to its phenylalanine, the CDR3 spans 17 amino acids. CDR3 DNA only is kept here, 51 bases in frame from base 1. What the authors observed across the whole study: Estimates of total diversity based on one million sequenced T cells were regarded as lower bounds and as underestimates. A strong correlation was found between observed TCR beta diversity and the percentage of naive T cells measured by flow cytometry. Bulk unsorted PBMC profiling prevented conclusive comparison of naive and antigen-experienced compartments. Observed TCR beta diversity per million T cells fell roughly linearly with age, and a significant reduction was already apparent by age around 40. Compared with the aged group, the long-lived group had more naive CD4+ T cells, fewer expanded clones and increased TCR diversity, suggesting age selection. Donor CMV infection status was unknown, potentially confounding age-related changes in expanded clonotypes.

Here the chain combines TRBV7-9 and TRBJ1-4; the D gene is perhaps TRBD1, from 6 matching bases. Sequences were obtained from blood. The receptor comes from a woman aged 35 to 49 in good health. The CDR3 loop reads CASSLPPSAGAIEKLFF. The DNA reads as follows: TGTGCCAGCAGCTTACCGCCATCGGCAGGGGCAATTGAAAAACTGTTTTTT. With all but the CDR3 taken from the reference TRBV7-9 and TRBJ1-4 genes, the full variable domain is: DTGVSQNPRHKITKRGQNVTFRCDPISEHNRLYWYRQTLGQGPEFLTYFQNEAQLEKSRLLSDRFSAERPKGSFSTLEIQRTEQGDSAMYLCASSLPPSAGAIEKLFFGSGTQLSVL.